This T cell receptor (beta chain) derives from a study of cytomegalovirus exposure and HLA in healthy donors. The V gene's germline CDR1 is SEHNR and CDR2 FQNEAQ (reference sequence). The CDR3 runs 18 residues. Trimming shortened V by 4 bases and J by 0 bases, and 22 bases separated the two germline ends. A multiplex PCR was run with 60 Vbeta primers and 13 Jbeta primers. Only in-frame clones appear in the TCRdb table, and some are missing; sequencing was by immunoSEQ multiplex PCR. The sample shows about 150,000 clones, approximately 69% of them seen only once. The TCR sequence derives from a man aged 25-45 years in good health and CMV-seronegative. Sequencing input: PBMCs. The chain carries TRBV7-9 and TRBJ2-7, with D possibly being TRBD2 (5 bases). CDR3 amino acids: CASSSETWRGQISYEQYF. As DNA, the CDR3 is TGTGCCAGCAGCTCCGAGACCTGGAGAGGGCAGATCTCCTACGAGCAGTACTTC.